Presented here are 6 T cell receptor beta chains from one specimen sequenced in a study of blood T cell repertoires in COVID-19. Generated by immunoSEQ multiplex PCR, the TCRdb table keeps only in-frame clones and is missing some. The sample carries fewer than 200,000 clones, approximately 87% recorded once. The sequencing sample was made of PBMCs or T cells enriched from blood (not recorded which). Source of these receptors: a woman aged 50 to 60 who had recovered from COVID-19.

The CDR3: CASSRSQLFEQYV. CDR3 nucleotides: TGTGCCAGCAGTCGCTCACAGTTATTCGAGCAGTACGTC. The chain uses TRBV6-5 and TRBJ2-7; D gene ambiguous. CDR3 length: 13 residues. With 5 bases removed from V and 6 bases from J, the gap between germline ends came to 14 bases. Germline V gives CDR1 MNHEY, CDR2 SVGAGI.

V is TRBV2 and J is TRBJ2-5, with 7 positions matching TRBD1. CDR3 length: 15 amino acids. Losses at the gene ends were 7 bases for V and 4 bases for J; bases not matched to a gene: 12. Germline values: CDR1 SNHLY, CDR2 FYNNEI. This CDR3 reads CASTLALTGRETQYF. Here the CDR3 DNA reads TGTGCCAGCACTTTAGCCCTGACAGGGAGAGAGACCCAGTACTTC.

Regarding this clone: This CDR3 is also generated by other DNA sequences in the sample. This sequence joins TRBV9 and TRBJ1-3, with D perhaps matching TRBD1 (5 bases). This CDR3 region has 15 residues. V lost 4 bases and J 1 base, leaving 12 bases between the germline ends. Germline values: CDR1 SGDLS, CDR2 YYNGEE. DNA for the CDR3: TGTGCCAGCAGCCCCGGGGGAGGGTCTGGAAACACCATATATTTT. This translates into CASSPGGGSGNTIYF. Based on the CDR3 plus reference TRBV9 and TRBJ1-3, the full variable domain is DSGVTQTPKHLITATGQRVTLRCSPRSGDLSVYWYQQSLDQGLQFLIQYYNGEERAKGNILERFSAQQFPDLHSELNLSSLELGDSALYFCASSPGGGSGNTIYFGEGSWLTVV.

The genes are TRBV10-2 and TRBJ1-1; 8 bases align to TRBD1. The CDR3 is 15 residues long. Germline assignment: CDR1 WSHSY and CDR2 SAAADI. The V segment lost 6 bases and the J segment 1 base; nucleotides outside the gene matches: 7. The CDR3 DNA reads as TGCGCCAGCAGCGCTACCGGGACAGGGAACACTGAAGCTTTCTTT. Translating gives CASSATGTGNTEAFF.

The V and J genes are TRBV16 and TRBJ2-5; 7 nucleotides agree with TRBD1. V was pared by 1 base and J by 1 base, with 6 bases of the junction left unmatched. This CDR3 region has 16 residues. From germline, CDR1 is KGHSY and CDR2 FQNENV. The CDR3 DNA reads as TGTGCCAGCAGCCAATGGGCAGGGGGTGTCCAAGAGACCCAGTACTTC. It encodes CASSQWAGGVQETQYF.

This sequence joins TRBV6-2 or TRBV6-3 and TRBJ2-5; D unresolved. V was clipped by 5 bases and J by 0 bases, with 10 bases between them. CDR1 and CDR2 (germline): MNHEY, SVGEGT. The length of the CDR3 is 14 residues. DNA of the CDR3: TGTGCCAGCAGTACGCTAGACTACCAAGAGACCCAGTACTTC. This codes for CASSTLDYQETQYF.